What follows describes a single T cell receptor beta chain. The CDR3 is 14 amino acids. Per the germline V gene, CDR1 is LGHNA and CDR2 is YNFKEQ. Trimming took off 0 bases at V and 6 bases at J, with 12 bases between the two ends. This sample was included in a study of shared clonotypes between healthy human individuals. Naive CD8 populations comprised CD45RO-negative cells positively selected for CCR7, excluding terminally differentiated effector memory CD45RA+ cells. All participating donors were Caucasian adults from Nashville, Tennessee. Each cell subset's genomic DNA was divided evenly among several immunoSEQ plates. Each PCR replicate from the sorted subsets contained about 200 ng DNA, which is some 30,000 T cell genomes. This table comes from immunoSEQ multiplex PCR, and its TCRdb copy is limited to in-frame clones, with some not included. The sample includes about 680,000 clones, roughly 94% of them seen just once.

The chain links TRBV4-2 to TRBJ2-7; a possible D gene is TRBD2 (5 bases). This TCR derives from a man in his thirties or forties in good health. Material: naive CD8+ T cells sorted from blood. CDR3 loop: CASSQDLGVGEQYF. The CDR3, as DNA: TGTGCCAGCAGCCAAGATCTCGGGGTGGGCGAGCAGTACTTC.